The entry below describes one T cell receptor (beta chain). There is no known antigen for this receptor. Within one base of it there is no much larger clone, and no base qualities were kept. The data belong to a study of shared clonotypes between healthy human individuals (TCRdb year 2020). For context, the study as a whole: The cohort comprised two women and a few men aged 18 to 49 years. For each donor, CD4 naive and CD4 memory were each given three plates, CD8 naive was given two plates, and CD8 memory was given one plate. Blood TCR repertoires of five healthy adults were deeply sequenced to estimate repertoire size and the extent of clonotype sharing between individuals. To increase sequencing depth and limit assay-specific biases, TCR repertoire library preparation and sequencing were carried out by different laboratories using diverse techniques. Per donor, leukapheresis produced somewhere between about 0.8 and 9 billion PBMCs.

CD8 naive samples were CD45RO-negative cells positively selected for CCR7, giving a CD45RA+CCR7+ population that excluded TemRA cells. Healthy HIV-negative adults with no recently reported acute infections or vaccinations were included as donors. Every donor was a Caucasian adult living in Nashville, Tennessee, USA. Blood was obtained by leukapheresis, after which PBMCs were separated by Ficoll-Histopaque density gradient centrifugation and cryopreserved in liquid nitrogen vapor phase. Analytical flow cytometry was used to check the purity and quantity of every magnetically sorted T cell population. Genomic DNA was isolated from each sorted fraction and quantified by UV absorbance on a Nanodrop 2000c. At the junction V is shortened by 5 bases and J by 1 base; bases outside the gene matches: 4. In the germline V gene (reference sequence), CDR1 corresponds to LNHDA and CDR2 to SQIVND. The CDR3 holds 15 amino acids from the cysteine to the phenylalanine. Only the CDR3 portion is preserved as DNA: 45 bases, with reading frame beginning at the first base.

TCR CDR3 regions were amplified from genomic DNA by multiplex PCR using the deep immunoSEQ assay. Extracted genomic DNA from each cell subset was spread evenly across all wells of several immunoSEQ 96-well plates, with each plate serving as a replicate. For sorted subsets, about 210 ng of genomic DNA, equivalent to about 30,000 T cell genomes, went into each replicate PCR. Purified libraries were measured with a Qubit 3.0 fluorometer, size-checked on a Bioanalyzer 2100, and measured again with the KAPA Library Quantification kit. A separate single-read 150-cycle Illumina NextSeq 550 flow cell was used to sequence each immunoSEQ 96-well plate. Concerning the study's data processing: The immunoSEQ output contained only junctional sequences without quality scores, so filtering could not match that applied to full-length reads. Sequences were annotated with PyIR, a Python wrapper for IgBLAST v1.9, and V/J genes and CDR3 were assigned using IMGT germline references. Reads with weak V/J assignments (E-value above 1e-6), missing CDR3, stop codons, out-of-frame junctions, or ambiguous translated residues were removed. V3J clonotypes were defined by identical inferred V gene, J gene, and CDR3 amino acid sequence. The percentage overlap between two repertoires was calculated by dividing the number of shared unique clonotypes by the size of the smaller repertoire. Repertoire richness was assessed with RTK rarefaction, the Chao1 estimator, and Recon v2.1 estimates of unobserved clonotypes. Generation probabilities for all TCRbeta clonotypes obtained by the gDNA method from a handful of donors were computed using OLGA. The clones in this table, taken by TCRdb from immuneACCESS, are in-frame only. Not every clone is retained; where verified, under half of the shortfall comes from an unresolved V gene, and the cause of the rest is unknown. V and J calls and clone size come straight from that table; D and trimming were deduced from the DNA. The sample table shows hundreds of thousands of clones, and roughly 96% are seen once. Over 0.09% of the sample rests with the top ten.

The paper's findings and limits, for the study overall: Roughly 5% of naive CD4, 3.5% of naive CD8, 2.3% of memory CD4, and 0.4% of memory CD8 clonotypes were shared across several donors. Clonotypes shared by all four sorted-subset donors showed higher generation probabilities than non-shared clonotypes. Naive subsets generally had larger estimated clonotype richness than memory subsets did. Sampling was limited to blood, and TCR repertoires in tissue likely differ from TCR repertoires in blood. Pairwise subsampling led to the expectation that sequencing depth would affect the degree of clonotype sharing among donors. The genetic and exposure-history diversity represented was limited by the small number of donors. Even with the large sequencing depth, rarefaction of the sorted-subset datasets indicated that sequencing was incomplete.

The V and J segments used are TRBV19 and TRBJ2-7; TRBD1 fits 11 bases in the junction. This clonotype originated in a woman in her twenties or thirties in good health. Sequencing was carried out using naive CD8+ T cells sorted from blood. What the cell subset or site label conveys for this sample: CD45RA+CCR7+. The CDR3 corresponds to CASSHGTGGSYEQYF. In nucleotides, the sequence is TGTGCCAGTAGTCACGGGACAGGGGGATCCTACGAGCAGTACTTC.